These 2 T cell receptor beta chains share one sample of origin, sequenced in a study of cytomegalovirus exposure and HLA in healthy donors. The PCR was carried out with 60 Vbeta primers and 13 Jbeta primers. The repertoire was sequenced with immunoSEQ multiplex PCR; TCRdb's copy has only in-frame clones and lacks some. The data contain under 250,000 clones, 82% of them singletons. What was sequenced was PBMCs. Receptor source: a woman between 40 and 55 years old in good health and CMV-seronegative.

The gene calls are TRBV5-8 and TRBJ2-1; 15 positions match TRBD2. This CDR3 region has 19 residues. Per germline, CDR1 SGHTS and CDR2 YDEGEE. Germline trimming cut 0 bases from V and 12 bases from J; bases unmatched to any gene: 16. The CDR3 loop is CASSLAWDGGLAGGKGQFF. The CDR3 DNA sequence: TGTGCCAGCAGCTTGGCGTGGGACGGAGGACTAGCGGGAGGGAAGGGGCAGTTCTTC. The full variable domain, rest sourced from reference TRBV5-8 and TRBJ2-1, is EAGVTQSPTHLIKTRGQQATLRCSPISGHTSVYWYQQALGLGLQFLLWYDEGEERNRGNFPPRFSGRQFPNYSSELNVNALELEDSALYLCASSLAWDGGLAGGKGQFFGPGTRLTVL.

The gene calls are TRBV9 and TRBJ1-1; tentative D call: TRBD1 (6 bases). The V gene's germline CDR1 is SGDLS and CDR2 YYNGEE. The V and J ends lost 0 bases and 1 base respectively, with 13 bases between them. The CDR3 covers 16 residues. CDR3: CASSVALGAGNTEAFF. CDR3 DNA: TGTGCCAGCAGCGTAGCATTGGGGGCCGGGAACACTGAAGCTTTCTTT.